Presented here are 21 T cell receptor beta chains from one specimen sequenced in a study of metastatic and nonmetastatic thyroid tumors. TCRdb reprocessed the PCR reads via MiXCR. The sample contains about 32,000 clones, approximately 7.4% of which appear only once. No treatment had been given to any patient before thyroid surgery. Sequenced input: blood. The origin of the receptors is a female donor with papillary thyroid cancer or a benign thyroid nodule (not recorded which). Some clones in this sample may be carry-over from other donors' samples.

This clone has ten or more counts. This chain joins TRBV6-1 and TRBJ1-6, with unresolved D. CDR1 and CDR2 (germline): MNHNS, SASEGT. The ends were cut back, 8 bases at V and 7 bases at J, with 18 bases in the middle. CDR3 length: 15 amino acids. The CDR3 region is CASAVRVGRNSPLHF. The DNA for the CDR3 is TGTGCCAGCGCGGTTCGGGTAGGGAGAAATTCACCCCTCCACTTT.

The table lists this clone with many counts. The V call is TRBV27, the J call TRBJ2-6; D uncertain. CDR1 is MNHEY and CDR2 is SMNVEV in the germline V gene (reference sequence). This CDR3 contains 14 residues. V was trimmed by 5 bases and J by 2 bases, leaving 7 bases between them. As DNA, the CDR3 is TGTGCCAGCAGTCCAAGGGCTGGGGCCAACGTCCTGACTTTC. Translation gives CASSPRAGANVLTF. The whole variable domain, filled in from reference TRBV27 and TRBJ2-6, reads EAQVTQNPRYLITVTGKKLTVTCSQNMNHEYMSWYRQDPGLGLRQIYYSMNVEVTDKGDVPEGYKVSRKEKRNFPLILESPSPNQTSLYFCASSPRAGANVLTFGAGSRLTVL.

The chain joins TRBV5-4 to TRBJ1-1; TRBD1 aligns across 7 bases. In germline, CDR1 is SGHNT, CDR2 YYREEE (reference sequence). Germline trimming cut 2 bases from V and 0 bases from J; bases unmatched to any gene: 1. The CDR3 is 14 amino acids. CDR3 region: CASSFGTVNTEAFF. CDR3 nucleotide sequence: TGTGCCAGCAGCTTTGGGACAGTGAACACTGAAGCTTTCTTT.

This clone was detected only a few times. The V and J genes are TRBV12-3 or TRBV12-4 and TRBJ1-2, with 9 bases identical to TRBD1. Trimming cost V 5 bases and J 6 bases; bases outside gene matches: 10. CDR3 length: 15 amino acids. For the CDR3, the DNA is TGTGCCAGCAGTCCTAGGACAGGGGACAACCATGGCTACACCTTC. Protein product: CASSPRTGDNHGYTF.

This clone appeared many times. The CDR3 sequence: CASSLKVGPGGPFNEQFF. CDR3 sequence (DNA): TGTGCCAGCAGCCTTAAGGTCGGGCCGGGAGGGCCCTTCAATGAGCAGTTCTTC. The chain joins TRBV27 to TRBJ2-1; 8 nucleotides agree with TRBD2. Germline V lookup: CDR1 MNHEY, CDR2 SMNVEV (reference sequence). The CDR3 spans 18 residues. J gave up 6 bases and V 6 bases, and 19 bases lay outside the gene matches.

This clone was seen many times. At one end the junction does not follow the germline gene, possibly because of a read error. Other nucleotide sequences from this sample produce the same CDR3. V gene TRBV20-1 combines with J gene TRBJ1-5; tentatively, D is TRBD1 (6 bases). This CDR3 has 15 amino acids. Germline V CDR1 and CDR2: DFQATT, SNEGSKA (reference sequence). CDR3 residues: CSVRVGAISNQPQHF. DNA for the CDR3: TGCAGTGTTAGAGTGGGGGCAATCAGCAATCAGCCCCAGCATTTT.

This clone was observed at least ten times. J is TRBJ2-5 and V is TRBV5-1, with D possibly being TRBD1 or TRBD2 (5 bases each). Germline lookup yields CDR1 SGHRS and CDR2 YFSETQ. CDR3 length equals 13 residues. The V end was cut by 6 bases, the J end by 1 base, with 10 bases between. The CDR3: CASTRDGQETQYF. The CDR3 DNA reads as TGCGCCAGCACCCGGGACGGCCAAGAGACCCAGTACTTC.

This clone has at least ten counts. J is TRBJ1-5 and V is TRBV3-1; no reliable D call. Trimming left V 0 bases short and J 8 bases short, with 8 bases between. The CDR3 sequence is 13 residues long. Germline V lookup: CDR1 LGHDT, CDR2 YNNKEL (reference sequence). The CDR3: CASSQEGQEPQHF. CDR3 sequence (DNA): TGTGCCAGCAGCCAAGAGGGTCAGGAGCCCCAGCATTTT.

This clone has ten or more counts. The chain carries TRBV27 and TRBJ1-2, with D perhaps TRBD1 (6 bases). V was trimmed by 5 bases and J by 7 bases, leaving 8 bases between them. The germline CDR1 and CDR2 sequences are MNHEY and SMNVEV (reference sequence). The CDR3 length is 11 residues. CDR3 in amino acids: CASSTGSGYTF. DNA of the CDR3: TGTGCCAGCAGTACAGGGAGTGGCTACACCTTC.

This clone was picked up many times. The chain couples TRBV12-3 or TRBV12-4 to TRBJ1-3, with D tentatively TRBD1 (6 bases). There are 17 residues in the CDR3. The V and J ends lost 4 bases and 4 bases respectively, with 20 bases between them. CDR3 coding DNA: TGTGCCAGCAGTTCCAACCTACAGGGCTTCCGGGGAAACACCATATATTTT. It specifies CASSSNLQGFRGNTIYF.

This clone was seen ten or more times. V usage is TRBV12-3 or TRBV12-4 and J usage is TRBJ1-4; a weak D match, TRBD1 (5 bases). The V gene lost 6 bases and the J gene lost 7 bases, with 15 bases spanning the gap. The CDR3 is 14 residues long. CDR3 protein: CASRQTEGIEKLFF. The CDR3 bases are TGTGCCAGCAGACAGACAGAAGGGATTGAAAAACTGTTTTTT.

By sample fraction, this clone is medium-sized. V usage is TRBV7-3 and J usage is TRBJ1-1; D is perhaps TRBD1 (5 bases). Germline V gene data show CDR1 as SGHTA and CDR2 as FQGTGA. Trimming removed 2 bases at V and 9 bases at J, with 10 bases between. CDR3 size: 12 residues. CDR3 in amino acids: CASSLEGRQAFF. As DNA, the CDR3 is TGTGCCAGCAGCTTAGAGGGGCGTCAAGCTTTCTTT.

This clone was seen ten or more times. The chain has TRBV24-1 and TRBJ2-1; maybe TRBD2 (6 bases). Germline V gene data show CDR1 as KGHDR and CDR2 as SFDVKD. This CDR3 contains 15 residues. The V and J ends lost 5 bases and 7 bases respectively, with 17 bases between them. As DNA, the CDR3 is TGTGCCACCAGTGGCAGTCGGGAGCCTAAGAATGAGCAGTTCTTC. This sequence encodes CATSGSREPKNEQFF.

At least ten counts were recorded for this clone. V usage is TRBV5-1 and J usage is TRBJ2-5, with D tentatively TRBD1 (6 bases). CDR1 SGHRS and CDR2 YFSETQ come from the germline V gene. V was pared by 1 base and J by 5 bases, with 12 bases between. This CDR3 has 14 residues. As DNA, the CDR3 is TGCGCCAGCAGCTTGAGTGGCAGGGGTGAGACCCAGTACTTC. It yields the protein CASSLSGRGETQYF.

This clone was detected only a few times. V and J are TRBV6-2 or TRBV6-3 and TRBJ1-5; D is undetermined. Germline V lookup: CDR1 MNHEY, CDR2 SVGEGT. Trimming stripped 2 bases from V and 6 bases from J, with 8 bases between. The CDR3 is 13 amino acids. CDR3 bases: TGTGCCAGCAGTTACAGTGAGTGTCAGCCCCAGCATTTT. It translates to CASSYSECQPQHF.

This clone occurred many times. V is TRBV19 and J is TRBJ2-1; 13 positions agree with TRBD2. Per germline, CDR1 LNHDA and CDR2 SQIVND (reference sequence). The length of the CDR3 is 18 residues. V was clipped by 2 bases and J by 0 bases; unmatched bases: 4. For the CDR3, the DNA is TGTGCCAGTAGTATATCACTAGCGGGAGGGAGCTCCTACAATGAGCAGTTCTTC. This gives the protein CASSISLAGGSSYNEQFF.

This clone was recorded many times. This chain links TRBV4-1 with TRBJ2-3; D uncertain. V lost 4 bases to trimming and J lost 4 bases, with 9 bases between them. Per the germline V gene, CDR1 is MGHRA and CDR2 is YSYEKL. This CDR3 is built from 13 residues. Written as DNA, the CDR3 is TGCGCCAGCAGCCGGGGTGGCGCAGATACGCAGTATTTT. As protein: CASSRGGADTQYF.

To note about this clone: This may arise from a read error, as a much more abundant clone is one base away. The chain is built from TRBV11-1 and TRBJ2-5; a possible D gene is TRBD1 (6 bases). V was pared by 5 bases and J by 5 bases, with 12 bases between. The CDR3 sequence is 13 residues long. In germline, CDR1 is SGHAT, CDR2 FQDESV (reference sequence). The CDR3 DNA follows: TGTGCCAGCAGCGACAGGTTTTTGGAGACCCAGTACTTC. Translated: CASSDRFLETQYF.

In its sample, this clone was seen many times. The CDR3, as DNA: TGTGCCAGCTTCGTGGGGGGTGGAGATACGCAGTATTTT. Protein sequence: CASFVGGGDTQYF. The chain uses TRBV12-3 or TRBV12-4 and TRBJ2-3, with D tentatively TRBD2 (6 bases). The CDR3 is 13 amino acids. V lost 8 bases and J lost 5, with 14 bases in between.

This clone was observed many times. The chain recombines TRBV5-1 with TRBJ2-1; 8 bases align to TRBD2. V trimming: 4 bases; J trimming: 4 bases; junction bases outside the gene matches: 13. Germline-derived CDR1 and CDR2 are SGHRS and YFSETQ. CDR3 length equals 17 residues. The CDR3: CASSPWTRTSRYNEQFF. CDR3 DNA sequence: TGCGCCAGCAGCCCTTGGACAAGGACTAGCCGTTACAATGAGCAGTTCTTC.

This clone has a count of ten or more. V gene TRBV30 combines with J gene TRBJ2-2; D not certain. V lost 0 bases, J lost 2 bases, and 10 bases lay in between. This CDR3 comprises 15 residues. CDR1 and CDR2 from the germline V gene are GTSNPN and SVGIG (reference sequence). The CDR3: CAWSVAQSNTGELFF. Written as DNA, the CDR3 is TGTGCCTGGAGTGTAGCCCAATCAAACACCGGGGAGCTGTTTTTT. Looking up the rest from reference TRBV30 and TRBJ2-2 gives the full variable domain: SQTIHQWPATLVQPVGSPLSLECTVEGTSNPNLYWYRQAAGRGLQLLFYSVGIGQISSEVPQNLSASRPQDRQFILSSKKLLLSDSGFYLCAWSVAQSNTGELFFGEGSRLTVL.